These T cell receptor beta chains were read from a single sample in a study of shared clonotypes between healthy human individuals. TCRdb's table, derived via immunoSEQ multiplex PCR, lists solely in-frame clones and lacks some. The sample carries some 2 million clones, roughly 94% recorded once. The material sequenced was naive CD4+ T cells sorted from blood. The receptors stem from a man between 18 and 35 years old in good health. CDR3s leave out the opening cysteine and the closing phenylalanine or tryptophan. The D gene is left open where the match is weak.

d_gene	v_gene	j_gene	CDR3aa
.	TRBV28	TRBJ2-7	ASRQATYEQY
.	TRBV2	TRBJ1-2	ASRSGYGYT
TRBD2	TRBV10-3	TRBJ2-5	AIRPSGGPGKTQY
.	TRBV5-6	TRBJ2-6	ASSLFWANVLT
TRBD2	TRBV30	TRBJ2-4	AWSVLRAGGMAKNIQY
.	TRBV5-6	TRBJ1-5	ASSLGNQPQH
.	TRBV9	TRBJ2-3	ASAPRGNSADTQY
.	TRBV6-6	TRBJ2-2	ASRLTGGKGELF
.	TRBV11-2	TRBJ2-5	ASSPGGVGQETQY
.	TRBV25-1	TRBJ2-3	ASSEYWEQY
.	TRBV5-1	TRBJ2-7	ASSLDSAAYEQY
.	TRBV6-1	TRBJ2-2	ASRIGSGTGELF
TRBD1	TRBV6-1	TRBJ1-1	ASSERDRGEAF
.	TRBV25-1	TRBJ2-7	ASSWVGGEQY
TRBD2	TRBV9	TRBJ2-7	ASSVELAGYYEQY
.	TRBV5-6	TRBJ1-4	ASSKQGGLF
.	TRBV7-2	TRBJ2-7	ASSLQGIEQY
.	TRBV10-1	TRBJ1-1	ASSVNSLTEAF